This TCR beta chain comes out of a study of blood T cell repertoires in COVID-19 (dated by TCRdb to the early 2020s). At the level of the whole study: Collaborator samples came from the United States, Italy and Spain and covered acute and convalescent phases of COVID-19. The prospective study material was composed of cDNA or gDNA derived from T cells, B-cell-depleted T cells, or PBMCs. The dataset comprised deeply sampled blood TCRbeta repertoires from subjects exposed to, actively infected with, or recovered from COVID-19. The sample metadata nearly always contained a de-identified subject ID, COVID-19 status, age in years and sex. Where available, HLA class I and class II types were obtained from metadata supplied by the sample provider rather than from assay-based typing. The samples were drawn from two sources: the first 160 participants of the ongoing ImmuneRACE study, and fewer than 1,500 subjects contributed by 6 global collaborators. The repertoires were made available in a free public database intended to serve as a resource for research on the immune response to SARS-CoV-2. Results the study describes overall, beyond this receptor: How much clinical and demographic metadata was included differed by source and by participant, and the metadata was provided uncurated.

According to the germline V gene, CDR1 reads MGHRA and CDR2 reads YSYEKL. V and J are truncated by 4 bases and 1 base respectively, leaving an intervening sequence of 22 bases. The CDR3 goes from the cysteine to the phenylalanine over 18 residues. Only the CDR3 DNA is retained, 54 bases long and in frame from the first base. In Seattle, one collaborating source enrolled patients while the infection was active and tracked those patients longitudinally over the course of disease. Whole blood was collected in K2EDTA tubes by collaborating institutions according to the institutions' own protocols. For TCRbeta analysis, collaborators shipped samples in one of three forms: frozen whole blood, isolated PBMCs, or DNA extracted from either of those sample types. TCRbeta CDR3 regions were amplified from genomic DNA using the immunoSEQ Assay, a bias-controlled multiplex PCR. As for how the authors treated the data: The number of nucleated cells in each sample was estimated by amplification of reference gene primers within the assay. Sequence reads were collapsed and filtered to measure the absolute abundance of every unique TCRbeta CDR3 rearrangement. For each sample, productive Simpson clonality was calculated by taking the square root of Simpson's diversity index across productive rearrangements. TCRdb took this table from immuneACCESS and kept in-frame rearrangements with V and J called. Such tables lack part of the clones; where checked against another copy, unresolved V genes explain under half of the gap, and the rest is unexplained. From that table come the V and J calls and clone size; the DNA was used to work out D and trimming. The sample table contains roughly 70,000 clones; only one count was recorded for roughly 92% of them. Approximately 2.4% of the sample goes to the ten largest clones.

As for this clone: Its antigen is unknown. No much larger clonotype is one base removed from it; base qualities were not supplied.

The sequence is built from TRBV4-1 and TRBJ2-5; the D gene is possibly TRBD2, with 9 bases matching. Sequencing was done on a sample of peripheral blood. The sequence derives from a man between 50 and 59 years old with COVID-19, enrolled during active disease. CDR3 sequence: CASSLTGVAGVTQETQYF. The DNA sequence follows: TGCGCCAGCAGCCTGACAGGGGTAGCGGGAGTTACCCAAGAGACCCAGTACTTC.